This T cell receptor (beta chain) derives from a study of regulatory T cells in long-lasting Graves disease. This clonotype showed up many times. With iRepertoire HTBI primers and Arm-PCR of CDR3 regions, TCR beta libraries were built. Via MiXCR, TCRdb re-called the multiplex PCR reads, giving one row per CDR3 protein. Of 350,000 to 500,000 distinct CDR3 sequences in the sample, approximately 14% were seen once. Germline CDR1 is GTSNPN and CDR2 is SVGIG (reference sequence). V shed 4 bases and J shed 0 bases, with 20 bases lying between them. The CDR3 has 17 residues. Specified time point: newly diagnosed GD, antithyroid drugs for less than 3 months. Extracted PBMC RNA gave rise to the TCR library. This sample also belongs to another study, concerning T cells in Graves' hyperthyroidism and ophthalmopathy.

This rearrangement joins TRBV30 to TRBJ2-3; D is uncertain. Sequenced here: peripheral blood mononuclear cells (PBMCs), sampled at new diagnosis, from a patient treated with antithyroid drugs. This TCR came from a woman between 50 and 59 years old with Graves disease. CDR3 DNA sequence: TGTGCCTGGAATGGGTTATACCCTCTAGGGAGCACAGATACGCAGTATTTT. The encoded protein is CAWNGLYPLGSTDTQYF.